This entry features one TCR beta chain sequence. Next came a second PCR, run for about 6 to 12 cycles, which used a sample-barcoded 5' primer along with a J-beta primer mix. TCRdb ran MiXCR on the 5' RACE reads and lists one entry per CDR3 protein. The repertoire holds approximately 770,000 distinct CDR3 sequences, 58% seen once, with approximately 23% in the top ten. This sample is drawn from a study of blood T cells in healthy people across ages. The CDR3 totals 13 residues. Between the trimmed V and J ends, which lost 8 bases and 1 base, there was a span of 11 bases. The specimen was blood. The chain uses TRBV12-3 or TRBV12-4 and TRBJ2-5, with D tentatively TRBD2 (5 bases). The TCR originated in a man younger than 40 in good health. CDR3 protein: CASAGGLQETQYF. The CDR3, as DNA: TGTGCCAGCGCGGGCGGACTCCAAGAGACCCAGTACTTC.